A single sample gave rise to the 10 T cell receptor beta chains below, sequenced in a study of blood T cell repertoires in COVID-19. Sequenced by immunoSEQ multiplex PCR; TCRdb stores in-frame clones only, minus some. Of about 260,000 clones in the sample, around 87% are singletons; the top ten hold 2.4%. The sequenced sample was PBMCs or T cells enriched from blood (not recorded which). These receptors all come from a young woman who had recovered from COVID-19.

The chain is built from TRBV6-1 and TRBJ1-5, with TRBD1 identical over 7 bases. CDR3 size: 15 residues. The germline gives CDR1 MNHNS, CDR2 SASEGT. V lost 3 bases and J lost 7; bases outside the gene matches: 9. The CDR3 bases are TGTGCCAGCAGTGAGGCGGCCAGGGGGATCCAGCCCCAGCATTTT. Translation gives CASSEAARGIQPQHF.

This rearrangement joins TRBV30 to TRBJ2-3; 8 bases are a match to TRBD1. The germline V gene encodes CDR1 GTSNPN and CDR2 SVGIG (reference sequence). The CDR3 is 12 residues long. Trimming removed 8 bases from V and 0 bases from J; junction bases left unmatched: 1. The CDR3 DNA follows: TGTGCCGGACAGGGAAGCACAGATACGCAGTATTTT. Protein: CAGQGSTDTQYF.

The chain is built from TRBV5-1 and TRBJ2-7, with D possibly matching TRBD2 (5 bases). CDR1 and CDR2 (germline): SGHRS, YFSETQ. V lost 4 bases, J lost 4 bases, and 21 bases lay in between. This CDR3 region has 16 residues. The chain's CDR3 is CASSPVGSSLGYEQYF. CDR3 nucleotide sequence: TGCGCCAGCAGCCCTGTAGGCAGCTCACTAGGGTACGAGCAGTACTTC.

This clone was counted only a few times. CDR3 sequence reads: CASSLQHVTEAFF. CDR3 DNA sequence: TGTGCCAGCAGCTTACAACACGTTACTGAAGCTTTCTTT. This chain links TRBV7-9 with TRBJ1-1; D is unclear. The CDR3 totals 13 residues. Deletions cut 2 bases from V and 5 bases from J, with 9 bases between. Looked up from germline, CDR1 is SEHNR and CDR2 is FQNEAQ (reference sequence).

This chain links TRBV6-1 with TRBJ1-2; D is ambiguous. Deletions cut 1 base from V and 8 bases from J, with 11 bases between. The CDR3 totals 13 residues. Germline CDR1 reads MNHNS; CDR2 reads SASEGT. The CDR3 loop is CASSEGPVRGYTF. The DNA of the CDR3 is TGTGCCAGCAGTGAAGGGCCGGTGCGGGGCTACACCTTC.

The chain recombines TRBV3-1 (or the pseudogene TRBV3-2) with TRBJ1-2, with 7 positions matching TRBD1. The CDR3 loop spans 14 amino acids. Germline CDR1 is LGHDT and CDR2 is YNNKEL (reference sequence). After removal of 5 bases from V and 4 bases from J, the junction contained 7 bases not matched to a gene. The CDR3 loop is CASSTGEVLYGYTF. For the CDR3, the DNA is TGTGCCAGCAGCACAGGGGAAGTCCTCTATGGCTACACCTTC.

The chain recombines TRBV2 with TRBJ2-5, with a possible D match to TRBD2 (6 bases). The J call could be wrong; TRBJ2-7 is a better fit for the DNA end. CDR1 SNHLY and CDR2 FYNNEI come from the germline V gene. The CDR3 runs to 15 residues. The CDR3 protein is CASCVVAGPTYEQYF. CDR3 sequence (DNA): TGTGCCAGCTGCGTGGTGGCGGGGCCCACCTACGAGCAGTACTTC.

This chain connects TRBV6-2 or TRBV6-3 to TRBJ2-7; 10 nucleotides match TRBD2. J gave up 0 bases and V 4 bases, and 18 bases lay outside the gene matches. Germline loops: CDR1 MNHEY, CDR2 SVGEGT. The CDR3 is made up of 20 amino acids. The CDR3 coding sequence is TGTGCCAGCAGTTTCCCCGGGGTTAGCGGGGGGCCTTGGATCTCCTACGAGCAGTACTTC. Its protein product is CASSFPGVSGGPWISYEQYF.

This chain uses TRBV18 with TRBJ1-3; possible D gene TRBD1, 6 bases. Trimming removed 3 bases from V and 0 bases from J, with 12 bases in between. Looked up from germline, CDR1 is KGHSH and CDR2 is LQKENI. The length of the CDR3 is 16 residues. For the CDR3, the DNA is TGTGCCAGCTCACCGATGACAGGTACCTCTGGAAACACCATATATTTT. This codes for CASSPMTGTSGNTIYF.

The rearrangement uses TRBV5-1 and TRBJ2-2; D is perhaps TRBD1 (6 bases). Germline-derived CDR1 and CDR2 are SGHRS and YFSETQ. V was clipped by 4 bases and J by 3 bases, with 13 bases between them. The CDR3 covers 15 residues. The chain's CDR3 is CASSRTEFHTGELFF. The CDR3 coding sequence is TGCGCCAGCAGCCGGACAGAGTTTCACACCGGGGAGCTGTTTTTT.